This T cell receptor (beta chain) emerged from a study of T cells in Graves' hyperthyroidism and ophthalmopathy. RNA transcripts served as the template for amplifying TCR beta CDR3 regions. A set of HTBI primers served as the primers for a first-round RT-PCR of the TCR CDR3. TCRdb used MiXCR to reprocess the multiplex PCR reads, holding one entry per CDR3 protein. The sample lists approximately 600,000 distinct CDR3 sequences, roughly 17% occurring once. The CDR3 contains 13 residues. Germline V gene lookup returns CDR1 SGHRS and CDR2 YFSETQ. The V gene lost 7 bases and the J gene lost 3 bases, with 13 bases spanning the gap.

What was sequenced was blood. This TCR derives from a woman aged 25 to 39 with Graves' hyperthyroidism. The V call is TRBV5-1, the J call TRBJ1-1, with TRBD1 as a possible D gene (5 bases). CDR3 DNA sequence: TGCGCCAGCGCGACAGAGCGGGACACTGAAGCTTTCTTT. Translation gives CASATERDTEAFF. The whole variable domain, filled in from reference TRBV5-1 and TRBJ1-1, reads KAGVTQTPRYLIKTRGQQVTLSCSPISGHRSVSWYQQTPGQGLQFLFEYFSETQRNKGNFPGRFSGRQFSNSRSEMNVSTLELGDSALYLCASATERDTEAFFGQGTRLTVV.